A selection of T cell receptor beta chains follows, all from one sample in a study of cytomegalovirus exposure and HLA in healthy donors. Some clones are missing from TCRdb's copy, which holds only in-frame ones; the method was immunoSEQ multiplex PCR. Among 150,000 to 200,000 clones listed, roughly 80% were seen once. Input material: PBMCs. All receptors come from a boy aged 5 to 17 in good health and CMV-seronegative. Both conserved end residues are trimmed from each CDR3.

j_call v_call cdr3_aa
TRBJ1-3 TRBV28 ASSWGQGANTIY
TRBJ2-3 TRBV7-8 ASSSDREQY
TRBJ2-3 TRBV6-6 ASSYGSTQY
TRBJ2-7 TRBV7-9 ASSLRQVSAYEQY
TRBJ1-1 TRBV27 ASSLLGQGGMNTEAF
TRBJ1-1 TRBV28 ASSLDLSGKATEAF
TRBJ2-1 TRBV28 ASSDLRGGEQF
TRBJ1-5 TRBV6-6 ASNPGQGLNQPQH
TRBJ2-6 TRBV4-1 ASSPTGDLTTGANVLT
TRBJ1-2 TRBV10-3 ATRDRGLNGYT
TRBJ1-2 TRBV5-4 ASSLPQGPDGYT
TRBJ2-1 TRBV4-1 ASSQEGGLWYNEQF
TRBJ2-7 TRBV28 ASSNPPQASLREY
TRBJ2-4 TRBV5-6 ASSFRGPLAKNIQY
TRBJ2-1 TRBV9 ASTLDLIGEQF
TRBJ2-3 TRBV6-5 ASSYLSGGKDTQY
TRBJ2-7 TRBV23-1 ASPGGSSYEQY
TRBJ2-7 TRBV29-1 SVPGTTNYEQY
TRBJ1-4 TRBV6-1 ASSELAGMGEKLF
TRBJ2-2 TRBV9 ASSATGARTGELF
TRBJ1-4 TRBV7-9 ASSLDTGDEKLF
NA TRBV6-6 ASSYQTPVRDEQY
TRBJ1-2 TRBV5-4 ASSSPLYGYT
TRBJ1-2 TRBV7-8 ASSLAQSRPVVYYGYT
TRBJ1-1 TRBV2 ASSGQVNTEAF
TRBJ1-5 TRBV27 ASTEGLNQPQH
TRBJ2-5 TRBV27 ASSPRTSGRDETQY
TRBJ2-7 TRBV4-2 ASSQGLAGAYEQY